This TCR beta chain was recorded in a study of human CD8 memory T cell subsets. Researchers made TCR beta libraries via UMI-labeled 5' RACE. TCRdb reanalyzed the 5' RACE reads and collapses them to one entry per CDR3 protein, without DNA. The sample has 3,000 to 3,500 distinct CDR3 sequences. Notes on the study in general: Only one chain type (the T cell receptor beta chain) was sequenced in this study.

Buffy coats donated by healthy individuals were the origin of the PBMC. This CDR3 comprises 13 residues. Germline CDR1 and CDR2: SQVTM and ANQGSEA. Measured by frequency, this clonotype is medium-sized. The antigen is undetermined. The sample comprised CD8+ effector memory T cells (TEM) sorted from PBMCs. As to subset: effector memory CD8 T cells, CCR7- CD45RO+ CD95+. The genes are TRBV29-1 and TRBJ1-5; the TCRdb call, TRBD1, lacks DNA for checking. This receptor was obtained from a human donor in good health. This chain's CDR3 is CSVEGGDGQPQHF.